This T cell receptor beta chain emerged from a study of cytomegalovirus exposure and HLA in healthy donors. Points on this clone: No antigen is known for it.

Findings and caveats of the study: Highest at DRB1 and lowest at HLA-C, TCR association rates differed among HLA loci in a later analysis. Data from an earlier analysis indicated that most TCR beta V segments were productive either about 90% or about 30% of the time.

Trimming pared 1 base from V and 2 bases from J, leaving 15 bases between. Per germline, CDR1 SGHTA and CDR2 FQGNSA. The CDR3 extends over 16 amino acids. In nominal health when sampled, donors likely had unrecorded immune exposures nonetheless. 60 Vbeta and 13 Jbeta primers were used in PCR. Clones were read by immunoSEQ multiplex PCR, and TCRdb kept only the in-frame ones, dropping some. This table has 150,000 to 200,000 clones, 77% appearing once. Sequencing was carried out using PBMCs. This sequence was found in a woman aged 30 to 39 in good health and CMV-seropositive. The V gene is TRBV7-2, the J gene TRBJ2-7, with D possibly TRBD1 on 5 matching bases. CDR3: CASSLDLIGQTYEQYF. CDR3 DNA: TGTGCCAGCAGCTTAGATTTGATCGGACAAACCTACGAGCAGTACTTC.